This T cell receptor beta chain was profiled in a study of blood T cell repertoires in COVID-19 (dated by TCRdb to the early 2020s). Looking at the study overall: Collaborator samples came from the United States, Italy and Spain and covered acute and convalescent phases of COVID-19. Samples came from the ongoing ImmuneRACE study (first 160 participants) plus 1,254 subjects from 6 global collaborators. The sample metadata nearly always contained a de-identified subject ID, COVID-19 status, age in years and sex. The material from the prospective study consisted of cDNA or gDNA derived from T cells, B-cell-depleted T cells, or PBMCs. Deeply sampled blood TCRbeta repertoires from subjects exposed to, actively infected with, or recovered from COVID-19 were included in the dataset. The repertoires were released in a freely available public database intended as a resource for research on the immune response to SARS-CoV-2. Where HLA class I and class II types were available, the types were taken from metadata supplied by the sample provider, not from assay-based typing. What the study reported, not specific to this receptor: Clinical and demographic metadata were provided uncurated, with the amount varying by source and participant.

Its CDR3 holds 16 amino acids, cysteine through phenylalanine. Solely the CDR3 DNA is kept, with 48 bases framed from the first base. At the junction V is shortened by 5 bases and J by 0 bases; bases outside the gene matches: 5. CDR1 LNHDA and CDR2 SQIVND were looked up in the germline V gene (reference sequence). This clone was detected only a few times. No cognate antigen has been identified for it. Base-call qualities are not available, and no considerably larger clone is one nucleotide away. The immunoSEQ Assay, a bias-controlled multiplex PCR, was used to amplify TCRbeta CDR3 regions from genomic DNA. Under the source paper's analysis protocol: Within the assay, amplification of reference gene primers was used to estimate how many nucleated cells each sample contained. To quantify the absolute abundance of each unique TCRbeta CDR3 rearrangement, sequence reads were collapsed and filtered. For each sample, productive Simpson clonality was calculated by taking the square root of Simpson's diversity index across productive rearrangements. As stored in TCRdb, this immuneACCESS dataset retains in-frame rearrangements with V and J assigned. A fraction of the clones does not appear; measured against another copy, unresolved V genes explain less than half of the discrepancy, and the remainder lacks a known reason. The D gene and trimming were derived from the DNA, and the V and J assignments and clone size from that table. A total of more than 90,000 clones appear in this sample, about two thirds of them only once. The top ten clonotypes cover 20% to 25% of the sample.

Each collaborating institution followed its own protocols to collect whole blood in K2EDTA tubes. For TCRbeta analysis, collaborators shipped samples as frozen whole blood, isolated PBMCs, or DNA extracted from either of those sample types. This receptor was taken from a woman in her sixties in a cohort sampled during active or convalescent COVID-19. The material sequenced was peripheral blood. The sequence links TRBV19 to TRBJ1-5, with 9 middle bases fitting TRBD1. In nucleotide form, the sequence is TGTGCCAGTAGTCCCCGGACAGGGGCTAGCAATCAGCCCCAGCATTTT. Translated, this is CASSPRTGASNQPQHF.